The 18 T cell receptor beta chains below all came from one sample that was sequenced in a study of blood T cells in healthy people across ages. Using a J-beta primer mix together with a sample-barcoded 5' primer, a second PCR was run for roughly 7 to 11 cycles. MiXCR, applied by TCRdb to the 5' RACE reads, yields one record per CDR3 protein. The table has about 1.4 million distinct CDR3 sequences, approximately 59% seen once; the top ten hold 5.5% to 8%. The specimen sequenced was blood. The receptors were gathered from a man younger than 35 in good health.

The chain couples TRBV4-1 to TRBJ2-1, with unresolved D. The length of the CDR3 is 13 residues. The V end was cut by 0 bases, the J end by 8 bases, with 8 bases between. Germline loops: CDR1 MGHRA, CDR2 YSYEKL. The CDR3 spells CASSQELRDEQFF. The CDR3 nucleotides read TGCGCCAGCAGCCAAGAGCTCCGAGATGAGCAGTTCTTC.

This clonotype appeared a few times. V gene TRBV20-1 combines with J gene TRBJ1-2, with 9 bases fitting TRBD1. Germline lookup yields CDR1 DFQATT and CDR2 SNEGSKA (reference sequence). This CDR3 is built from 12 residues. The chain's CDR3 is CSRGTGWYGYTF. The CDR3 nucleotides read TGCAGCCGCGGGACAGGGTGGTATGGCTACACCTTC.

This clonotype was seen more than once but under ten times. V and J are TRBV20-1 and TRBJ2-1; 10 bases map to TRBD2. The CDR3 totals 14 residues. CDR1 and CDR2 (germline): DFQATT, SNEGSKA (reference sequence). The ends lost 5 bases at V and 6 bases at J; junction bases unmatched: 7. The CDR3 reads CSAAIAGGLNEQFF. The CDR3 DNA is TGCAGTGCTGCCATAGCGGGAGGCCTCAATGAGCAGTTCTTC.

The chain combines TRBV14 with TRBJ1-6; possible D gene TRBD1, 5 bases. The CDR3 consists of 16 residues. Per germline, CDR1 SGHDN and CDR2 FVKESK. V was trimmed by 4 bases and J by 10 bases, leaving 20 bases between them. CDR3 DNA sequence: TGTGCCAGCAGCCTCAACACAGGATCGGGCGGATCACCCCTCCACTTT. The encoded protein is CASSLNTGSGGSPLHF.

The gene calls are TRBV25-1 and TRBJ2-7; D gene ambiguous. The CDR3 loop spans 18 amino acids. Looked up from germline, CDR1 is MGHDK and CDR2 is SYGVNS. Between the trimmed V and J ends, which lost 8 bases and 3 bases, there was a span of 29 bases. CDR3: CASPPTQPLGWVLYEQYF. The CDR3 DNA reads TGTGCCAGCCCGCCGACTCAACCCCTGGGATGGGTACTCTACGAGCAGTACTTC.

The chain combines TRBV27 with TRBJ1-6, with 11 nucleotides matching TRBD1. Trimming took 3 bases from V and 10 from J; bases not matched to a gene: 2. CDR3 length equals 14 residues. The germline gives CDR1 MNHEY, CDR2 SMNVEV (reference sequence). The DNA of the CDR3 is TGTGCCAGCAGTTTGGGGACAGGGGGATCACCCCTCCACTTT. This gives the protein CASSLGTGGSPLHF.

Only a few counts were recorded for this clonotype. The rearrangement links TRBV7-2 to TRBJ2-7, with D perhaps matching TRBD1 or TRBD2 (6 bases each). The CDR3 is 16 residues long. V lost 1 base and J 3 bases, leaving 16 bases between the germline ends. Germline CDR1 SGHTA, CDR2 FQGNSA. For the CDR3, the DNA is TGTGCCAGCAGCTTAGTTTCGGGGGCAGCGAACTACGAGCAGTACTTC. Protein sequence: CASSLVSGAANYEQYF.

The chain recombines TRBV29-1 with TRBJ2-5, with a weak D call TRBD2 (5 bases). The CDR3 consists of 12 residues. Trimming shortened V by 8 bases and J by 5 bases, and 15 bases separated the two germline ends. The germline V gene encodes CDR1 SQVTM and CDR2 ANQGSEA. The CDR3 nucleotides read TGCAGCTCACGGACGGGGAAGGAGACCCAGTACTTC. Translating gives CSSRTGKETQYF.

The rearrangement links TRBV11-2 to TRBJ2-1; possible D gene TRBD2, 6 bases. Germline V gene data show CDR1 as SGHAT and CDR2 as FQNNGV. Between the trimmed V and J ends, which lost 6 bases and 4 bases, there was a span of 10 bases. This CDR3 has 13 residues. The chain's CDR3 is CASSIGGYNEQFF. The DNA for the CDR3 is TGTGCCAGCAGTATTGGGGGGTACAATGAGCAGTTCTTC.

J is TRBJ2-7 and V is TRBV14, with D tentatively TRBD1 (6 bases). The CDR3 is 14 amino acids. V lost 4 bases to trimming and J lost 2 bases, with 12 bases between them. Germline V CDR1 and CDR2: SGHDN, FVKESK. As DNA, the CDR3 is TGTGCCAGCAGCCGAGGGGGACACACCTACGAGCAGTACTTC. As protein: CASSRGGHTYEQYF.

In its sample, this clonotype was seen once. This rearrangement joins TRBV4-1 to TRBJ2-5, with 7 bases fitting TRBD2. CDR3 length: 17 amino acids. Losses at the gene ends were 6 bases for V and 5 bases for J; bases not matched to a gene: 18. Per the germline V gene, CDR1 is MGHRA and CDR2 is YSYEKL. CDR3 coding DNA: TGCGCCAGCAGTCAGCTTTCCATTGCGGGAGTCCGGGAGACCCAGTACTTC. As protein: CASSQLSIAGVRETQYF.

About this clonotype itself: This CDR3 is missing its conserved last phenylalanine or tryptophan, likely due to a read error. This chain uses TRBV29-1 with TRBJ2-3; D might be TRBD1 (5 bases). The germline V and J ends were trimmed by 4 bases and 5 bases, with 13 bases remaining between them. There are 13 residues in the CDR3. Germline V lookup: CDR1 SQVTM, CDR2 ANQGSEA. CDR3 amino acids: CSVALGVGDTQYL. CDR3 nucleotide sequence: TGCAGCGTTGCATTAGGGGTAGGAGATACGCAGTATTTG.

J is TRBJ2-1 and V is TRBV4-2, with a weak D call TRBD1 (8 bases). V was clipped by 1 base and J by 6 bases, with 16 bases between them. The CDR3 has 16 amino acids. Looked up from germline, CDR1 is LGHNA and CDR2 is YNFKEQ. CDR3 nucleotide sequence: TGTGCCAGCAGCCAAGCTACACAGGGGGGGTCCAATGAGCAGTTCTTC. Protein sequence: CASSQATQGGSNEQFF.

This rearrangement joins TRBV29-1 to TRBJ2-3; 12 nucleotides match TRBD2. Germline CDR1 reads SQVTM; CDR2 reads ANQGSEA. This CDR3 comprises 17 residues. V lost 7 bases and J lost 3; bases outside the gene matches: 14. The CDR3, as DNA: TGCAGCGACCTTTCCCCCTCTCTAGCGGGAGGGACAGATACGCAGTATTTT. It codes for CSDLSPSLAGGTDTQYF.

This clonotype was counted only a few times. V gene TRBV7-8 combines with J gene TRBJ1-2; 7 nucleotides match TRBD1. The CDR3 is 14 amino acids. Unmatched junction bases numbered 6, after V lost 1 base and J lost 7 bases. Germline V gives CDR1 SGHVS, CDR2 FQNEAQ. DNA of the CDR3: TGTGCCAGCAGCTTAGGGGGACAGACCTTTGGCTACACCTTC. Its translation is CASSLGGQTFGYTF.

This clonotype was observed a few times. This chain connects TRBV7-2 to TRBJ2-7; unclear D gene. The CDR3 is 12 residues long. Germline CDR1 is SGHTA and CDR2 is FQGNSA. V shed 6 bases and J shed 3 bases, with 9 bases lying between them. The CDR3 DNA reads as TGTGCCAGCAGTCTTCTCCACTACGAGCAGTACTTC. It yields the protein CASSLLHYEQYF.

The chain's CDR3 is CASRGPPTYEQYF. The CDR3 DNA is TGTGCCAGCCGCGGGCCCCCGACCTACGAGCAGTACTTC. The rearrangement joins TRBV12-3 or TRBV12-4 to TRBJ2-7; D might be TRBD2 (5 bases). Between the trimmed V and J ends, which lost 8 bases and 2 bases, there was a span of 13 bases. CDR3 size: 13 residues.

This clonotype was seen only once. V gene TRBV3-1 combines with J gene TRBJ2-1; 7 nucleotides match TRBD2. V dropped 0 bases and J dropped 14; count of bases not matched to a gene: 4. The CDR3 sequence is 12 residues long. Germline V lookup: CDR1 LGHDT, CDR2 YNNKEL (reference sequence). CDR3 sequence reads: CASSQDWEGEFF. The DNA for the CDR3 is TGTGCCAGCAGCCAAGATTGGGAGGGCGAGTTCTTC.